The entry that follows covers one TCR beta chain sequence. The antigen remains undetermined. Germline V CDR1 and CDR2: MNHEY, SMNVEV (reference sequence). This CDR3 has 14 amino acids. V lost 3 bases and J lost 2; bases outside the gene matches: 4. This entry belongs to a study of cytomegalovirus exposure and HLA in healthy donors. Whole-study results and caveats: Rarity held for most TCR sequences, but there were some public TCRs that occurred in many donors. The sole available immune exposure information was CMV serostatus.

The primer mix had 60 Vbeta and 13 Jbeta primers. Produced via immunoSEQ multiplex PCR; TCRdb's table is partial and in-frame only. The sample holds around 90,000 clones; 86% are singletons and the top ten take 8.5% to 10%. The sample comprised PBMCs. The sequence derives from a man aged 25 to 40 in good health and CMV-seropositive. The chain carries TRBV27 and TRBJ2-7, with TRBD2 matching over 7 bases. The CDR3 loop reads CASSFYGGTYEQYF. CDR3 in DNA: TGTGCCAGCAGTTTTTACGGGGGGACCTACGAGCAGTACTTC.